This T cell receptor beta chain was found in a study of T cells after yellow fever vaccination. Study-level information: Preparation used SMART-Seq v4 Ultra Low Input for the low-cell-number fractions. Study-wide results and limits: Booster sampling recovered most clones from primary vaccination (around 97% CD4, approximately 88% CD8).

Conversion of TCR transcripts into cDNA relied on 5'RACE template switching, which added a universal primer site and UMIs. TCRdb called the 5' RACE reads again in MiXCR, with one record for every CDR3 protein. This sample has around 140,000 distinct CDR3 sequences, with 7.7% found just once. CDR1 and CDR2 (germline): SGHTA, FQGNSA. V lost 5 bases, J lost 1 base, and 3 bases stayed unmatched. The CDR3 extends over 16 amino acids. The table lists this clonotype with many counts. What it recognizes is unknown. The source is a man younger than 40 who received the YFV17D yellow fever vaccine. Sample: CD4+ T cells sorted from PBMCs, taken 5 days after the yellow fever booster vaccination. The chain recombines TRBV7-2 with TRBJ2-6, with TRBD1 matching over 9 bases. CDR3 in DNA: TGTGCCAGCAGCCGGGACAGGGTATCTGGGGCCAACGTCCTGACTTTC. The encoded protein is CASSRDRVSGANVLTF.